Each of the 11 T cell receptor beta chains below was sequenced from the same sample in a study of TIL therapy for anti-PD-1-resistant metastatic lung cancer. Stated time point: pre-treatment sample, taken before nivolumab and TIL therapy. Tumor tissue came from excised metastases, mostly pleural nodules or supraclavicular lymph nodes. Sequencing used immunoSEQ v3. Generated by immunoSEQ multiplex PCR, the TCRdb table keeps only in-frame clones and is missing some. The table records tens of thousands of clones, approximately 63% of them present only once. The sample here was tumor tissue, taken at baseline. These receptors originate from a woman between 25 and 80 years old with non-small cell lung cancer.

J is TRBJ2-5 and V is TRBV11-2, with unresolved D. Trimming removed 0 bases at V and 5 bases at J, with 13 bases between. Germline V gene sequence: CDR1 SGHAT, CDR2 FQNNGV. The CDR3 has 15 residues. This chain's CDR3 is CASSLDQTRSETQYF. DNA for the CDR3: TGTGCCAGCAGCTTAGACCAGACCCGAAGCGAGACCCAGTACTTC.

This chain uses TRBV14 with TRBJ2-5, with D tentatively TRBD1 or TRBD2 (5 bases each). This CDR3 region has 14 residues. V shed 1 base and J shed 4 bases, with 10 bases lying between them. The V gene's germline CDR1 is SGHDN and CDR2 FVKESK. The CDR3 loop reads CASSQGRGGETQYF. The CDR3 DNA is TGTGCCAGCAGCCAAGGCCGGGGCGGAGAGACCCAGTACTTC. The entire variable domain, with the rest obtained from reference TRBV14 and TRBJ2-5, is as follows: EAGVTQFPSHSVIEKGQTVTLRCDPISGHDNLYWYRRVMGKEIKFLLHFVKESKQDESGMPNNRFLAERTGGTYSTLKVQPAELEDSGVYFCASSQGRGGETQYFGPGTRLLVL.

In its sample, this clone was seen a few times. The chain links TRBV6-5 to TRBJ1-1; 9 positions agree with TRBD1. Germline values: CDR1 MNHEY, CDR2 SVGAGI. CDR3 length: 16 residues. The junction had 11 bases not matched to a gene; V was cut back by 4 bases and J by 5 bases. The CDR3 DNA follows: TGTGCCAGCAGTTCCACAGGGGGCTTCATTAGGACTGAAGCTTTCTTT. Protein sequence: CASSSTGGFIRTEAFF.

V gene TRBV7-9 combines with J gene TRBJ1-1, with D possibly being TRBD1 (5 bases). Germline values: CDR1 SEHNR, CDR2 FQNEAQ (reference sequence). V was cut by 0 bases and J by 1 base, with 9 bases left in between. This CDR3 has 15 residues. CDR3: CASSLAKTANTEAFF. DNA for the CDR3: TGTGCCAGCAGCTTAGCGAAGACAGCGAACACTGAAGCTTTCTTT.

CDR3 bases: TGTGCCAGCAGCCAAGGCGTGGGGAACACTGAAGCTTTCTTT. Its protein product is CASSQGVGNTEAFF. J is TRBJ1-1 and V is TRBV5-4; the D is unclear. The CDR3 runs 14 residues. Germline values: CDR1 SGHNT, CDR2 YYREEE (reference sequence). V lost 4 bases and J 1 base, leaving 11 bases between the germline ends. Filled out from reference TRBV5-4 and TRBJ1-1, the complete variable domain reads ETGVTQSPTHLIKTRGQQVTLRCSSQSGHNTVSWYQQALGQGPQFIFQYYREEENGRGNFPPRFSGLQFPNYSSELNVNALELDDSALYLCASSQGVGNTEAFFGQGTRLTVV.

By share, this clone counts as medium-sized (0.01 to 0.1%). The CDR3 sequence: CALNGGSFVYGYTF. CDR3 coding DNA: TGTGCCCTAAACGGGGGATCATTCGTTTATGGCTACACCTTC. The chain recombines TRBV30 with TRBJ1-2; possibly TRBD1 for D (5 bases). V shed 8 bases and J shed 5 bases, with 21 bases lying between them. Germline V lookup: CDR1 GTSNPN, CDR2 SVGIG (reference sequence). This CDR3 has 14 residues.

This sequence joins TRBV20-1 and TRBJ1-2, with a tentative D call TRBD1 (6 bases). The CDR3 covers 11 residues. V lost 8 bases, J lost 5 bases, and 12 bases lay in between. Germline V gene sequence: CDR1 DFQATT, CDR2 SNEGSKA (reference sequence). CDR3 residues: CSLQGLYGYTF. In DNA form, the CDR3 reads TGCAGTTTACAGGGCCTATATGGCTACACCTTC.

CDR3 sequence: CATSRTGTSNGDTQYF. The CDR3 region has the DNA TGTGCCACCAGCAGAACCGGGACTAGTAACGGAGATACGCAGTATTTT. V is TRBV15 and J is TRBJ2-3, with 8 bases lining up with TRBD2. CDR1 and CDR2 from the germline V gene are LNHNV and YYDKDF (reference sequence). The trim removed 2 bases at V and 5 bases at J, leaving 9 bases unmatched. The CDR3 sequence is 16 residues long.

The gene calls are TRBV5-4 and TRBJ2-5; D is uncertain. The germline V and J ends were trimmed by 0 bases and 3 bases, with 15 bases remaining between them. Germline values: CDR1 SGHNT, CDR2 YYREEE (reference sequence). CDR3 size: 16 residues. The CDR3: CASSLAGLRPKETQYF. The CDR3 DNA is TGTGCCAGCAGCTTGGCCGGGTTAAGGCCTAAAGAGACCCAGTACTTC.

CDR3 protein: CASSLDNYNEQFF. CDR3 sequence (DNA): TGTGCCAGCAGCCTGGACAACTACAATGAGCAGTTCTTC. The gene calls are TRBV5-4 and TRBJ2-1; TRBD1 might be the D (5 bases). CDR1 is SGHNT, CDR2 YYREEE, per germline (reference sequence). Trimming removed 4 bases from V and 3 bases from J, with 8 bases in between. CDR3 length: 13 amino acids.

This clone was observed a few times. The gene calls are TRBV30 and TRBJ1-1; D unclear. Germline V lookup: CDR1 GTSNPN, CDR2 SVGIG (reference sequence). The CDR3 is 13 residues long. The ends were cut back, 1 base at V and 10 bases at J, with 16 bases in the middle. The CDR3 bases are TGTGCCTGGAGTGGTGACCCTGACGCTTCAGCTTTCTTT. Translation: CAWSGDPDASAFF.